This T cell receptor beta chain derives from a study of PD-L1 blockade in urothelial cancer. Study-wide context: About 90% of the 29 patients comprised males who had bladder-origin urothelial cancer.

Findings and limits, study-wide: For durable-benefit patients, tumor-associated blood clones expanded more at 3 weeks.

PCRs each included synthetic TCR analog templates spiked in. Profiled with immunoSEQ multiplex PCR; TCRdb holds only in-frame clones, not every one. The data contain around 79,000 clones, around four fifths of them singletons. Time point defined: pretreatment peripheral blood. On this clone: Antigen: not known.

The CDR3 is 19 residues long. After removal of 1 base from V and 0 bases from J, the junction contained 9 bases not matched to a gene. Germline CDR1 is SGHRS and CDR2 is YFSETQ. The TCR originated in a man aged 40-49 years with urothelial cancer. This chain joins TRBV5-1 and TRBJ2-6; 8 bases agree with TRBD1. The sequencing here drew on PBMCs, taken around atezolizumab (anti-PD-L1) treatment. The CDR3 sequence: CASSLQGQVTLSGANVLTF. The CDR3 DNA reads as TGCGCCAGCAGCTTGCAGGGACAGGTGACCCTCTCTGGGGCCAACGTCCTGACTTTC.